This TCR beta chain comes out of a study of radiation and T cells in renal cell carcinoma. General study results and limits: Compared with controls, irradiated tumors showed greater TCR clonality.

There are 13 residues in the CDR3. Trimming cost V 6 bases and J 4 bases; bases outside gene matches: 3. Germline assignment: CDR1 MNHEY and CDR2 SVGAGI. Profiling relied on immunoSEQ multiplex PCR, and the TCRdb table lists in-frame clones only, not all of them. Altogether approximately 5,700 clones are present, around 68% being singletons, with the ten largest covering 25% to 30%. Comment on this clone: Its antigen remains unknown.

Treatment of the sample: treatment-naive control, cytoreductive nephrectomy. The sample was tumor tissue, taken from a patient whose treatment was nephrectomy without radiotherapy. This chain joins TRBV6-5 and TRBJ2-7; the match to TRBD1 covers 10 bases. This receptor was taken from a human donor with renal cell carcinoma. CDR3 sequence reads: CASRGTGAYEQYF. Written as DNA, the CDR3 is TGTGCCAGCAGGGGGACAGGGGCATACGAGCAGTACTTC.